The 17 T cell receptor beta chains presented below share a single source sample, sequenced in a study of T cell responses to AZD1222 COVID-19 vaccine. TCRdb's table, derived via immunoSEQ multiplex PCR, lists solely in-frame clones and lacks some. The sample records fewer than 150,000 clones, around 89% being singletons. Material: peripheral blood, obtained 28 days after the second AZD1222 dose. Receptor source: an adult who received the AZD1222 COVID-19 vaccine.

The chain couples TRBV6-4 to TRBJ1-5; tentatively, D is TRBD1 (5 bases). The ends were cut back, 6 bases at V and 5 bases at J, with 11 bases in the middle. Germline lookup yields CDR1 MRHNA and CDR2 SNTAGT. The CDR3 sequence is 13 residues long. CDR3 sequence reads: CASSPGPHQPQHF. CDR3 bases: TGTGCCAGCAGCCCGGGACCTCATCAGCCCCAGCATTTT.

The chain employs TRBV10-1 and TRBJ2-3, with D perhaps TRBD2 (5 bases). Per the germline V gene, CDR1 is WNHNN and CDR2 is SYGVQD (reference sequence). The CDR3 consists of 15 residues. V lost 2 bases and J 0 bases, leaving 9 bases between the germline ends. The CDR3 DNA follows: TGCGCCAGCAGTGAGGCGGAGGCTAGCACAGATACGCAGTATTTT. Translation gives CASSEAEASTDTQYF.

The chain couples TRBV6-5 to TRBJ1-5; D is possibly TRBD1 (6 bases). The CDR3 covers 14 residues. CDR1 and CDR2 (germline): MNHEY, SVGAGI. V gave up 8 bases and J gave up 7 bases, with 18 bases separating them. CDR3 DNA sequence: TGTGCCAGCTCCTTTCCAGGGGCGGAACAGCCCCAGCATTTT. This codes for CASSFPGAEQPQHF.

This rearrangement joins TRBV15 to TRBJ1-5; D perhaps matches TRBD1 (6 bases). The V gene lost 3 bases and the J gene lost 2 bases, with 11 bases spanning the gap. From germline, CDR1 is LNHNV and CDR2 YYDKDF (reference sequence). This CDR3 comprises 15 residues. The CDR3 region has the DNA TGTGCCACCAGCAGGGACAGTATACGCAATCAGCCCCAGCATTTT. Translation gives CATSRDSIRNQPQHF.

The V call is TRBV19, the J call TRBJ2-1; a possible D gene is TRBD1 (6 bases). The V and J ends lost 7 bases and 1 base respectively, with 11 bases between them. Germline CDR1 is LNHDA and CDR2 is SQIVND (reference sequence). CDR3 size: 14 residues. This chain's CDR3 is CASTPGASYNEQFF. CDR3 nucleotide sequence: TGTGCCAGTACCCCAGGGGCTTCCTACAATGAGCAGTTCTTC.

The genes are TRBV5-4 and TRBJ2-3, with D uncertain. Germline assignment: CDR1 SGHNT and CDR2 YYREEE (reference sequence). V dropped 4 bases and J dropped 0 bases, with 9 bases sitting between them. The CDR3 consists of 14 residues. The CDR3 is CASSKTTSTDTQYF. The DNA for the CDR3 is TGTGCCAGCAGCAAGACAACTAGCACAGATACGCAGTATTTT.

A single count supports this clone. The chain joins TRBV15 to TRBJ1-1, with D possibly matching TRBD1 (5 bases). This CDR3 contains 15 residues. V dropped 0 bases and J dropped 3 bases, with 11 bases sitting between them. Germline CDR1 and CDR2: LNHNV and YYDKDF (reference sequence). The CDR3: CATSRDLGGDTEAFF. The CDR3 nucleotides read TGTGCCACCAGCAGAGATCTTGGGGGGGACACTGAAGCTTTCTTT.

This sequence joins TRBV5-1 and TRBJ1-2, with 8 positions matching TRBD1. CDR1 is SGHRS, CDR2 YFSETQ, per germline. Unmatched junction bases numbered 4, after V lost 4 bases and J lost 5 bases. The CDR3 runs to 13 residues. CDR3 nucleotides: TGCGCCAGCAGCCCGGACAGGGCTTATGGCTACACCTTC. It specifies CASSPDRAYGYTF.

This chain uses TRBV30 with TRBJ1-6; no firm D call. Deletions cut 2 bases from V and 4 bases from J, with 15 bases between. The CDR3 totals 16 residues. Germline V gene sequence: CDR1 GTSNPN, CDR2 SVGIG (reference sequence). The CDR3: CAWSLESSLYNSPLHF. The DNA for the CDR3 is TGTGCCTGGAGTCTAGAGTCCTCCCTTTATAATTCACCCCTCCACTTT.

The CDR3 coding sequence is TGCAGCGTTTCGACAGAGCCTAACTATGGCTACACCTTC. Translation gives CSVSTEPNYGYTF. The genes are TRBV29-1 and TRBJ1-2, with D possibly being TRBD1 (5 bases). The CDR3 length is 13 residues. In germline, CDR1 is SQVTM, CDR2 ANQGSEA. Trimming took off 5 bases at V and 0 bases at J, with 10 bases between the two ends.

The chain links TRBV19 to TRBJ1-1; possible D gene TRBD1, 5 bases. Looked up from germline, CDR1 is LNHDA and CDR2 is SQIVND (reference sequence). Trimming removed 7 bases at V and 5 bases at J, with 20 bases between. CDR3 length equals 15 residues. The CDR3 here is CASTQWGIPGTEAFF. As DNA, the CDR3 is TGTGCCAGTACCCAATGGGGGATTCCGGGGACTGAAGCTTTCTTT.

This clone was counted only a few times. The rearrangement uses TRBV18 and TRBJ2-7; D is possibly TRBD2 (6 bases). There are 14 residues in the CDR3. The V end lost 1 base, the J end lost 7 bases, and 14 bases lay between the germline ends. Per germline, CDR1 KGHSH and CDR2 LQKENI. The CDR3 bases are TGTGCCAGCTCACCACGGCCGGATGGAGGGGAGCAGTACTTC. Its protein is CASSPRPDGGEQYF. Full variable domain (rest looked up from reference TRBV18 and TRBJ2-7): NAGVMQNPRHLVRRRGQEARLRCSPMKGHSHVYWYRQLPEEGLKFMVYLQKENIIDESGMPKERFSAEFPKEGPSILRIQQVVRGDSAAYFCASSPRPDGGEQYFGPGTRLTVT.

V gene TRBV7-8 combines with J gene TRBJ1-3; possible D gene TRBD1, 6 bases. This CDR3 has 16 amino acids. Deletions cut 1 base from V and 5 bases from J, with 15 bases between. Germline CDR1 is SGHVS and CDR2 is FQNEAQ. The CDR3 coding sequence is TGTGCCAGCAGCTTAGTGGCGGGGGCGGGTCGAAACACCATATATTTT. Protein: CASSLVAGAGRNTIYF.

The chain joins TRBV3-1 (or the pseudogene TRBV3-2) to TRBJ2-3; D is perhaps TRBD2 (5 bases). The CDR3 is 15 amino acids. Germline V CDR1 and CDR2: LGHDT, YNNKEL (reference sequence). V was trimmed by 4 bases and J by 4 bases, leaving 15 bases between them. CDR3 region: CASSPVVEVADTQYF. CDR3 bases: TGTGCCAGCAGCCCTGTCGTGGAGGTCGCAGATACGCAGTATTTT.

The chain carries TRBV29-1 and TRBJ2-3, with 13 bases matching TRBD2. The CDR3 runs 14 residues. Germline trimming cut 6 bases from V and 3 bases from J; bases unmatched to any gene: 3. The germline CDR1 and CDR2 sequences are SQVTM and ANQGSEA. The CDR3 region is CSVGTSGVTDTQYF. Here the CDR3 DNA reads TGCAGCGTCGGGACTAGCGGGGTTACAGATACGCAGTATTTT.

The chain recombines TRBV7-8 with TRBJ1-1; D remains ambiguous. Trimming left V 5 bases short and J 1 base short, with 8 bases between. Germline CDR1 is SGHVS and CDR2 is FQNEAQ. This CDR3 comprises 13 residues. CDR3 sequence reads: CASSLTENTEAFF. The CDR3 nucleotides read TGTGCCAGCAGCCTCACAGAGAACACTGAAGCTTTCTTT.

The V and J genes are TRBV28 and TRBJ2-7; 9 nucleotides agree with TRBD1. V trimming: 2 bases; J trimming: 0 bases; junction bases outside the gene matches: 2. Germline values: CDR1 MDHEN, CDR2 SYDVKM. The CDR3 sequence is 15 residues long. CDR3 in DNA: TGTGCCAGCAGTTTACTGGGACAGGGCTCCTACGAGCAGTACTTC. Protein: CASSLLGQGSYEQYF.